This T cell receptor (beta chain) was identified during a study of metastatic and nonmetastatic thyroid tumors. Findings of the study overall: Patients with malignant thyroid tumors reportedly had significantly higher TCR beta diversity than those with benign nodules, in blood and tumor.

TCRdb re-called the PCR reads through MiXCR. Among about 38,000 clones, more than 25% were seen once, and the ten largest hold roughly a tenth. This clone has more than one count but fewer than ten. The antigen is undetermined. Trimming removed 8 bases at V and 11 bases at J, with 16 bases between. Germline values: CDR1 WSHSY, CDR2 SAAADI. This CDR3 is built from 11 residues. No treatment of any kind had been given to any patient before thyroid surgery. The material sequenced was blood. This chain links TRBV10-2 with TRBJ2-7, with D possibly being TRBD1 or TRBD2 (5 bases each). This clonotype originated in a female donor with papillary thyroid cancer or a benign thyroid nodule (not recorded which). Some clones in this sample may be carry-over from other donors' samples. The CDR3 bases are TGCGCCAGCCAGATTGGGGGAGAGAAGTACTTC. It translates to CASQIGGEKYF.